This record covers a single T cell receptor beta chain. The length of the CDR3 is 18 residues. V lost 4 bases, J lost 8 bases, and 18 bases stayed unmatched. Germline-derived CDR1 and CDR2 are SGHDT and YYEEEE. The PCR employed 60 Vbeta primers together with 13 Jbeta primers. Data came from immunoSEQ multiplex PCR; TCRdb stores just in-frame clones and leaves some out. Found here are 45,000 to 50,000 clones; the top ten clones hold about 17%. This sample stems from a study of cytomegalovirus exposure and HLA in healthy donors. Study overall: The study's early data release held roughly 90 million unique TCRs from HLA-typed donors.

Sequencing input: PBMCs. This TCR derives from a male donor in good health and CMV-seronegative. The genes are TRBV5-6 and TRBJ1-4, with 9 bases identical to TRBD1. CDR3 bases: TGTGCCAGCAGCCGCGGGACAGGGTACGAATTGGGGGGAGAAAAACTGTTTTTT. It translates to CASSRGTGYELGGEKLFF. Using reference TRBV5-6 and TRBJ1-4 for the parts outside the CDR3, the full variable domain is DAGVTQSPTHLIKTRGQQVTLRCSPKSGHDTVSWYQQALGQGPQFIFQYYEEEERQRGNFPDRFSGHQFPNYSSELNVNALLLGDSALYLCASSRGTGYELGGEKLFFGSGTQLSVL.